This T cell receptor (beta chain) derives from a study of OX40 agonist ivuxolimab in advanced cancers. V lost 1 base and J 3 bases, leaving 10 bases between the germline ends. Germline V CDR1 and CDR2: SGHDN, FVKESK. The CDR3 consists of 15 residues. Generated by immunoSEQ multiplex PCR, the TCRdb table keeps only in-frame clones and is missing some. This table holds about 64,000 clones, about 90% found once. The chain has TRBV14 and TRBJ2-1; the D is unclear. The sequenced sample was CD4+ or CD8+ T cells sorted from blood, obtained in a trial of the OX40 agonist ivuxolimab. The source is an adult with an advanced solid tumor such as melanoma, head and neck, liver or kidney cancer. The CDR3 DNA reads as TGTGCCAGCAGCCAAGGCCTCACCCTCTACAATGAGCAGTTCTTC. This translates into CASSQGLTLYNEQFF. Drawing the rest from reference TRBV14 and TRBJ2-1, the complete variable domain is EAGVTQFPSHSVIEKGQTVTLRCDPISGHDNLYWYRRVMGKEIKFLLHFVKESKQDESGMPNNRFLAERTGGTYSTLKVQPAELEDSGVYFCASSQGLTLYNEQFFGPGTRLTVL.